This T cell receptor (beta chain) was recovered during a study of T cell changes during pregnancy in multiple sclerosis. V was pared by 5 bases and J by 0 bases, with 10 bases between. In germline, CDR1 is SEHNR, CDR2 FQNEAQ (reference sequence). CDR3 length equals 14 residues. Assay used: immunoSEQ multiplex PCR; TCRdb lists only in-frame clones, some missing. Of about 70,000 clones listed, over 80% are singletons. V usage is TRBV7-9 and J usage is TRBJ1-1; unclear D gene. This TCR was sampled from a female donor in good health, enrolled as a control in a pregnancy study. The sequenced sample was CD8+ T cells from peripheral blood mononuclear cells, obtained in the third trimester of pregnancy. CDR3 sequence (DNA): TGTGCCAGCAGCCCACAGACCATGAACACTGAAGCTTTCTTT. It is translated as CASSPQTMNTEAFF.